This T cell receptor (beta chain) derives from a study of blood T cell repertoires in COVID-19 (TCRdb year 2020). As for the study more broadly: Samples from collaborators originated in the United States, Italy and Spain and spanned both the acute and convalescent phases of COVID-19. The prospective study material was composed of cDNA or gDNA derived from T cells, B-cell-depleted T cells, or PBMCs. The dataset comprised deeply sampled blood TCRbeta repertoires from subjects exposed to, actively infected with, or recovered from COVID-19. The repertoires were made available in a free public database intended to serve as a resource for research on the immune response to SARS-CoV-2. Samples were obtained from the ongoing ImmuneRACE study (first 160 participants) and from over 1,000 subjects provided by 6 global collaborators. A de-identified subject ID, COVID-19 status, age in years and sex were almost always included in the sample metadata. Where available, HLA class I and class II types were taken from metadata supplied by the sample provider and were not determined by assay-based typing.

The germline V gene encodes CDR1 LNHDA and CDR2 SQIVND (reference sequence). Deletion took 5 bases off V and 4 bases off J, with a span of 17 bases between the germline ends. The CDR3 numbers 15 residues from cysteine through phenylalanine. The retained sequence is limited to the CDR3, 45 bases, with the frame set at the first base. The paper's findings and limits, for the study overall: The quantity of clinical and demographic metadata differed by source and by participant and was supplied without curation.

Notes on this clone: The antigen it binds to is not known. Base qualities are not at hand, and no much larger clone is one base apart.

Whole blood was collected in K2EDTA tubes by collaborating institutions according to the institutions' own protocols. For TCRbeta analysis, collaborators shipped samples as frozen whole blood, isolated PBMCs, or DNA extracted from either of those sample types. The immunoSEQ Assay, a bias-controlled multiplex PCR, was used to amplify TCRbeta CDR3 regions from genomic DNA. Concerning the study's data processing: The number of nucleated cells in each sample was estimated from the amplification of reference gene primers within the assay. To quantify the absolute abundance of each unique TCRbeta CDR3 rearrangement, sequence reads were collapsed and filtered. For each sample, productive Simpson clonality was calculated as the square root of Simpson's diversity index over productive rearrangements. This immuneACCESS table, as held by TCRdb, lists in-frame sequences with V and J called but not all clones. Of the missing ones, under half trace to an unresolved V gene in checked studies; the others have no known cause. V, J and clone size are those of that table, while D and trimming were read from the DNA. This sample lists nearly 70,000 clones; around 88% were detected once. Clones ranked in the top ten supply 5.5% to 7% of the sample.

The sequencing input was peripheral blood. The sequence links TRBV19 to TRBJ1-1; the D segment could be TRBD1, given 6 matching bases. This receptor was obtained from a woman in her 70s with acute or convalescent COVID-19. In nucleotide form, the sequence is TGTGCCAGTAGTCTTAACTTGGGACAACTCACTGAAGCTTTCTTT. This yields the protein CASSLNLGQLTEAFF.